The 17 T cell receptor beta chains below were found in one sample sequenced in a study of long-term antiretroviral therapy in people with HIV. With survey level as its setting, the immunoSEQ assay was v3.0. Profiling relied on immunoSEQ multiplex PCR, and the TCRdb table lists in-frame clones only, not all of them. The table records fewer than 30,000 clones, 95% of them present only once. The material was unsorted PBMCs, obtained 5.3 years after starting antiretroviral therapy. These TCRs come from a man in his thirties or forties with HIV.

This clone was detected once. The chain uses TRBV18 and TRBJ1-4, with no clear D. V lost 3 bases and J 0 bases, leaving 5 bases between the germline ends. The CDR3 is 14 amino acids. Looked up from germline, CDR1 is KGHSH and CDR2 is LQKENI. The CDR3 DNA follows: TGTGCCAGCTCACCTATAACAACTAATGAAAAACTGTTTTTT. As protein: CASSPITTNEKLFF.

The chain uses TRBV9 and TRBJ1-3, with 7 bases fitting TRBD1. The CDR3 spans 15 residues. Germline assignment: CDR1 SGDLS and CDR2 YYNGEE. The V gene end was trimmed by 4 bases and the J gene end by 5 bases; junction bases not matched to a gene: 9. The CDR3 region is CASSPADRLRNTIYF. CDR3 DNA: TGTGCCAGCAGCCCAGCGGACAGGTTAAGAAACACCATATATTTT.

The chain combines TRBV2 with TRBJ2-7; 8 bases fit TRBD2. Germline V gene lookup returns CDR1 SNHLY and CDR2 FYNNEI. The CDR3 extends over 14 amino acids. Germline trimming cut 5 bases from V and 4 bases from J; bases unmatched to any gene: 7. The CDR3 region is CASSPPGGRYEQYF. For the CDR3, the DNA is TGTGCCAGCAGTCCCCCGGGGGGGCGGTACGAGCAGTACTTC.

CDR3 nucleotides: TGTGCCAGCAGCTTAGGTCATCAGCCCCAGCATTTT. Amino acids: CASSLGHQPQHF. The V call is TRBV7-9, the J call TRBJ1-5, with D unresolved. Germline CDR1 reads SEHNR; CDR2 reads FQNEAQ (reference sequence). The CDR3 length is 12 residues. V lost 1 base and J 5 bases, leaving 3 bases between the germline ends.

This rearrangement joins TRBV2 to TRBJ2-1; 13 bases agree with TRBD2. This CDR3 spans 16 amino acids. V gave up 6 bases and J gave up 9 bases; unmatched junction bases: 11. The germline gives CDR1 SNHLY, CDR2 FYNNEI. The CDR3 loop reads CASRLPLAGGPSEQFF. DNA of the CDR3: TGTGCCAGCAGGCTACCACTAGCGGGGGGGCCCAGTGAGCAGTTCTTC.

The rearrangement links TRBV7-9 to TRBJ2-3; D gene uncertain. Germline V gene lookup returns CDR1 SEHNR and CDR2 FQNEAQ (reference sequence). Trimming removed 5 bases at V and 0 bases at J, with 15 bases between. This CDR3 contains 16 residues. The CDR3 here is CASSLFTEVSTDTQYF. In DNA form, the CDR3 reads TGTGCCAGCAGCCTGTTCACAGAGGTTAGCACAGATACGCAGTATTTT.

The V and J genes are TRBV27 and TRBJ1-1; D is undetermined. Per the germline V gene, CDR1 is MNHEY and CDR2 is SMNVEV (reference sequence). V gave up 6 bases and J gave up 10 bases, with 21 bases separating them. This CDR3 comprises 14 residues. The CDR3 DNA sequence: TGTGCCAGCAGGCCGGGGAGGCCCATGAGTGGAGCTTTCTTT. Amino acid sequence: CASRPGRPMSGAFF.

J is TRBJ1-2 and V is TRBV30; weak D call: TRBD1 (5 bases). This CDR3 contains 13 residues. The ends were cut back, 1 base at V and 3 bases at J, with 9 bases in the middle. Per the germline V gene, CDR1 is GTSNPN and CDR2 is SVGIG (reference sequence). CDR3 sequence (DNA): TGTGCCTGGAGTGGTCTAGGGGACTATGGCTACACCTTC. This encodes CAWSGLGDYGYTF.

The J gene is TRBJ2-2, the V gene TRBV19; a weak D match, TRBD1 (6 bases). The ends were cut back, 5 bases at V and 4 bases at J, with 14 bases in the middle. CDR3 size: 15 residues. The germline CDR1 and CDR2 sequences are LNHDA and SQIVND (reference sequence). The CDR3 nucleotides read TGTGCCAGTAGTCAACAGGGTATGGGCACCGGGGAGCTGTTTTTT. This sequence encodes CASSQQGMGTGELFF.

The chain carries TRBV11-2 and TRBJ2-7; 10 nucleotides line up with TRBD2. The V and J ends lost 1 base and 2 bases, in that order; junction bases with no gene match: 5. The CDR3 contains 16 residues. CDR1 SGHAT and CDR2 FQNNGV come from the germline V gene. As DNA, the CDR3 is TGTGCCAGCAGCTTAGTAGCTAGCGGGAGCCCCTACGAGCAGTACTTC. Its translation: CASSLVASGSPYEQYF.

The genes are TRBV5-4 and TRBJ1-3; D is unresolved. From germline, CDR1 is SGHNT and CDR2 YYREEE (reference sequence). The CDR3 consists of 14 residues. V lost 0 bases, J lost 2 bases, and 6 bases lay in between. The DNA for the CDR3 is TGTGCCAGCAGCTTGGGGACCACTGGAAACACCATATATTTT. This translates into CASSLGTTGNTIYF.

The CDR3 loop is CASSAPDGTGKHEQYF. DNA of the CDR3: TGTGCCAGCAGCGCCCCGGACGGGACAGGGAAACACGAGCAGTACTTC. This chain links TRBV9 with TRBJ2-7; TRBD1 matches at 9 bases. This CDR3 spans 16 amino acids. With V trimmed by 3 bases and J by 5 bases, 12 bases remained unmatched. Germline V CDR1 and CDR2: SGDLS, YYNGEE.

This chain connects TRBV4-2 to TRBJ2-6; D unclear. This CDR3 is 16 amino acids long. V lost 0 bases and J lost 0, with 6 bases in between. Germline V gene sequence: CDR1 LGHNA, CDR2 YNFKEQ. The CDR3 sequence is CASSQDNGSGANVLTF. CDR3 nucleotides: TGTGCCAGCAGCCAAGATAATGGCTCTGGGGCCAACGTCCTGACTTTC.

The chain has TRBV7-2 and TRBJ1-5, with TRBD1 matching over 7 bases. The V gene end was trimmed by 1 base and the J gene end by 11 bases; junction bases not matched to a gene: 11. This CDR3 comprises 15 residues. The V gene's germline CDR1 is SGHTA and CDR2 FQGNSA. The CDR3 loop is CASSLDGQDSRAQHF. The DNA of the CDR3 is TGTGCCAGCAGCTTAGACGGACAGGACTCACGGGCCCAGCATTTT.

V usage is TRBV7-8 and J usage is TRBJ2-7, with 9 bases that match TRBD1. Germline V CDR1 and CDR2: SGHVS, FQNEAQ. CDR3 length equals 16 residues. Losses at the gene ends were 4 bases for V and 3 bases for J; bases not matched to a gene: 10. CDR3 sequence: CASSSHKGQGHYEQYF. The CDR3 DNA reads as TGTGCCAGCAGCTCCCACAAAGGACAGGGGCACTACGAGCAGTACTTC.

The chain uses TRBV28 and TRBJ1-3; tentative D call: TRBD1 (6 bases). The V and J ends lost 4 bases and 1 base respectively, with 14 bases between them. Germline V gene lookup returns CDR1 MDHEN and CDR2 SYDVKM. This CDR3 is built from 16 residues. CDR3 protein: CASSSDGDISGNTIYF. CDR3 DNA sequence: TGTGCCAGCAGTTCCGACGGGGACATATCTGGAAACACCATATATTTT.

The rearrangement uses TRBV2 and TRBJ1-2; D may be TRBD1 (6 bases). From germline, CDR1 is SNHLY and CDR2 FYNNEI. V gave up 5 bases and J gave up 0 bases, with 13 bases separating them. This CDR3 region has 15 residues. CDR3 sequence (DNA): TGTGCCAGCAGTCGCACAGGGCCAACTAACTATGGCTACACCTTC. Protein: CASSRTGPTNYGYTF.